This record looks at one T cell receptor (beta chain) sequence and its context. V lost 0 bases to trimming and J lost 3 bases; unmatched junction nucleotides: 4. This CDR3 has 15 residues. CDR1 is SGHRS, CDR2 YFSETQ, per germline. The protocol was immunoSEQ multiplex PCR, while the TCRdb copy is restricted to in-frame clones and leaves out a portion. The table records approximately 41,000 clones, approximately 90% of them present only once. This record belongs to a study of blood T cell repertoires in COVID-19. Study background: Some COVID-19 samples were acute and others convalescent; all came from the United States, Italy and Spain.

This TCR was sampled from a human donor in a cohort sampled during active COVID-19. The material sequenced was peripheral blood. The rearrangement joins TRBV5-1 to TRBJ2-3; 7 bases are a match to TRBD1. The DNA of the CDR3 is TGCGCCAGCAGCTTGGAGGGGGCTTTTACAGATACGCAGTATTTT. This encodes CASSLEGAFTDTQYF.